This entry lists 13 T cell receptor beta chains sequenced from one sample in a study of cytomegalovirus exposure and HLA in healthy donors. This table comes from immunoSEQ multiplex PCR, and its TCRdb copy is limited to in-frame clones, with some not included. The sample yields about 400,000 clones, 75% to 90% seen once. The sample consisted of PBMCs. Receptor source: a woman younger than 35 in good health and CMV-seronegative.

This clone was counted between two and nine times. V is TRBV5-1 and J is TRBJ1-6; 8 bases map to TRBD1. V trimming: 4 bases; J trimming: 7 bases; junction bases outside the gene matches: 7. Germline V gene sequence: CDR1 SGHRS, CDR2 YFSETQ. This CDR3 is 15 amino acids long. CDR3 region: CASSPIDRGNSPLHF. The DNA of the CDR3 is TGCGCCAGCAGCCCAATAGACAGGGGCAATTCACCCCTCCACTTT.

Only one count was recorded for this clone. The V call is TRBV28, the J call TRBJ1-2, with a weak D call TRBD1 (5 bases). The CDR3 covers 14 residues. V dropped 3 bases and J dropped 12 bases, with 20 bases sitting between them. Germline values: CDR1 MDHEN, CDR2 SYDVKM. The CDR3 spells CASSFGGTGSSDTF. The CDR3 bases are TGTGCCAGCAGTTTCGGGGGTACTGGATCGAGCGACACCTTC.

This chain connects TRBV27 to TRBJ2-3, with 8 nucleotides matching TRBD1. The germline V gene encodes CDR1 MNHEY and CDR2 SMNVEV (reference sequence). The ends lost 6 bases at V and 2 bases at J; junction bases unmatched: 13. CDR3 length equals 17 residues. The CDR3 DNA sequence: TGTGCCAGCAGCCAACCACCGGGACAGGTAACCACAGATACGCAGTATTTT. Translated: CASSQPPGQVTTDTQYF.

The V call is TRBV5-6, the J call TRBJ2-1, with no clear D. CDR1 and CDR2 from the germline V gene are SGHDT and YYEEEE. V lost 10 bases, J lost 4 bases, and 15 bases lay in between. The CDR3 runs 13 residues. The CDR3 sequence: CAYLSPLYNEQFF. CDR3 bases: TGTGCCTACTTGTCGCCCCTGTACAATGAGCAGTTCTTC.

The chain has TRBV15 and TRBJ1-6; D ambiguous. Trimming pared 3 bases from V and 6 bases from J, leaving 6 bases between. CDR1 is LNHNV, CDR2 YYDKDF, per germline (reference sequence). The length of the CDR3 is 13 residues. The CDR3 reads CATSRTFNSPLHF. CDR3 DNA sequence: TGTGCCACCAGCAGGACTTTTAATTCACCCCTCCACTTT.

The chain couples TRBV6-1 to TRBJ2-3; no clear D gene. V was pared by 4 bases and J by 2 bases, with 10 bases between. CDR3 size: 14 residues. Per germline, CDR1 MNHNS and CDR2 SASEGT. The CDR3 bases are TGTGCCAGCAGTGCAGACACCCACACAGATACGCAGTATTTT. It encodes CASSADTHTDTQYF.

There are a few counts of this clone. The chain couples TRBV6-1 to TRBJ1-6; 9 nucleotides agree with TRBD1. V trimming: 3 bases; J trimming: 8 bases; junction bases outside the gene matches: 5. The length of the CDR3 is 15 residues. Germline CDR1 and CDR2: MNHNS and SASEGT. CDR3 DNA: TGTGCCAGCAGTGACCGGACAGGGGCTTATTCACCCCTCCACTTT. It specifies CASSDRTGAYSPLHF.

This clone was picked up a small number of times. This chain joins TRBV5-1 and TRBJ2-7, with 8 positions matching TRBD1. The CDR3 contains 15 residues. CDR1 and CDR2 from the germline V gene are SGHRS and YFSETQ. V lost 3 bases to trimming and J lost 4 bases; unmatched junction nucleotides: 9. This CDR3 is CASSSQSRGLYEQYF. The CDR3 DNA follows: TGCGCCAGCAGCTCGCAAAGCAGGGGGCTGTACGAGCAGTACTTC.

This chain connects TRBV28 to TRBJ1-5; D is perhaps TRBD1 (6 bases). Germline V lookup: CDR1 MDHEN, CDR2 SYDVKM. The CDR3 length is 13 residues. Trimming took off 6 bases at V and 7 bases at J, with 13 bases between the two ends. In DNA form, the CDR3 reads TGTGCCAGCAGCCACAGGGTGCGACAGCCCCAGCATTTT. Protein product: CASSHRVRQPQHF.

In the case of this clone: One base away lies a much larger clone, so this may be a sequencing read error. CDR3 sequence (DNA): TGTGCCAGCAGCTTCGGAGGCCCCTACGAGCAGTACTTC. Translated, it gives CASSFGGPYEQYF. The chain employs TRBV5-8 and TRBJ2-7; the D gene is possibly TRBD2 (5 bases). CDR1 and CDR2 from the germline V gene are SGHTS and YDEGEE. V shed 2 bases and J shed 2 bases, with 8 bases lying between them. The CDR3 extends over 13 amino acids.

The chain couples TRBV29-1 to TRBJ1-1; D remains ambiguous. The V end was cut by 7 bases, the J end by 4 bases, with 13 bases between. CDR1 is SQVTM and CDR2 is ANQGSEA in the germline V gene. This CDR3 region has 12 residues. DNA for the CDR3: TGCAGCGCAAAACGAATACTCACTGAAGCTTTCTTT. Translation: CSAKRILTEAFF.

J is TRBJ2-7 and V is TRBV7-9; 7 bases align to TRBD2. The CDR3 extends over 13 amino acids. Germline CDR1 and CDR2: SEHNR and FQNEAQ (reference sequence). With V trimmed by 3 bases and J by 6 bases, 5 bases remained unmatched. CDR3 bases: TGTGCCAGCAGCTTTCAGGGAGGGACCGAGCAGTACTTC. Protein sequence: CASSFQGGTEQYF.

A few counts support this clone. The chain recombines TRBV6-5 with TRBJ1-5; D unclear. The germline gives CDR1 MNHEY, CDR2 SVGAGI. With 6 bases removed from V and 3 bases from J, the gap between germline ends came to 9 bases. This CDR3 has 13 amino acids. CDR3 nucleotides: TGTGCCAGCAGGTACACAGTCAATCAGCCCCAGCATTTT. It translates to CASRYTVNQPQHF.